The sequence of this T cell receptor (beta chain) was determined in a study of beta chain features in type 1 diabetes. Across the whole study: Regarding age, gender and cell yields, patients proved similar to healthy donors. Whole-study findings and limits: TCRB CDR3 length was moderately but significantly reduced in all four CD4+ subsets of Type 1 diabetes patients.

Expressed TCRB transcripts got sequenced, as all isolated RNA was reverse transcribed. Measured with immunoSEQ multiplex PCR; TCRdb has only the in-frame clones, and not every one. Found here are roughly 500,000 clones, approximately 30% of them singletons; the top ten hold about 0.06%. On average, the one heparinised blood draw given by each donor was roughly 100 mL. The CDR3 totals 10 residues. V lost 3 bases and J lost 6, with 3 bases in between. CDR1 and CDR2 from the germline V gene are DFQATT and SNEGSKA (reference sequence). About this clone itself: Its antigen is not known.

Input material: naive CD4+ T cells from blood. The receptor was isolated from a young man in good health. This chain links TRBV20-1 with TRBJ1-5; D uncertain. CDR3: CSASPQPQHF. The DNA for the CDR3 is TGCAGTGCTAGCCCTCAGCCCCAGCATTTT.